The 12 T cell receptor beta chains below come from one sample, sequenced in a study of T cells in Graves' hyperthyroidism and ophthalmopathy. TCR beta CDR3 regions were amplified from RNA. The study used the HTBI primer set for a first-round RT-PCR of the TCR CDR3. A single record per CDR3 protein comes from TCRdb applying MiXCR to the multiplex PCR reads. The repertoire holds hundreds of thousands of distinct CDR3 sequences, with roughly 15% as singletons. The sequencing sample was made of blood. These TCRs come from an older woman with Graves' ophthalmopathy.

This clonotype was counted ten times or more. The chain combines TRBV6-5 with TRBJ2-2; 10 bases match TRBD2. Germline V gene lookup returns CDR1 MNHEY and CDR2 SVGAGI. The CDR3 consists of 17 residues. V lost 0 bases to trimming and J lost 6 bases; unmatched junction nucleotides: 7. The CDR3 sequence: CASSYSSGRASAGELFF. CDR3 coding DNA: TGTGCCAGCAGTTACTCGAGCGGGAGGGCCTCGGCCGGGGAGCTGTTTTTT.

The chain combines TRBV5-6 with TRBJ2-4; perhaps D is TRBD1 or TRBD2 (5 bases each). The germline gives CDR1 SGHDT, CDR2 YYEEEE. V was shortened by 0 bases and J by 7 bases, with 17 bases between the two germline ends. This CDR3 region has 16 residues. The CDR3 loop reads CASSLARSGTTNIQYF. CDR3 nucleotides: TGTGCCAGCAGCTTGGCCCGTTCCGGGACGACTAACATTCAGTACTTC.

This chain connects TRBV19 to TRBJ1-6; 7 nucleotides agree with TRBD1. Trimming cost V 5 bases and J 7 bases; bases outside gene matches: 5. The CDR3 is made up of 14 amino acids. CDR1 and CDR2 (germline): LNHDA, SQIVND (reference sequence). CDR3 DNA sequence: TGTGCCAGTAGTGGAGGGACAGAGAATTCACCCCTCCACTTT. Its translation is CASSGGTENSPLHF.

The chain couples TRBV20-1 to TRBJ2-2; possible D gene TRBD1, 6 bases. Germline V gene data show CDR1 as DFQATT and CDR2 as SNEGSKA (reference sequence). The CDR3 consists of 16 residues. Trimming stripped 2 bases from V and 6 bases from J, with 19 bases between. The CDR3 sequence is CSARLPGASYSGELFF. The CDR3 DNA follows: TGCAGTGCTAGACTTCCAGGGGCATCGTATTCCGGGGAGCTGTTTTTT.

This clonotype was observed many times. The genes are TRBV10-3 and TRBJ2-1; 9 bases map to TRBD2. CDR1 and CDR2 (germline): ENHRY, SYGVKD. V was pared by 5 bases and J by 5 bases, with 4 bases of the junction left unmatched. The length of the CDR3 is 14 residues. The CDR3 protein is CAISPTSGNNEQFF. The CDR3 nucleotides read TGTGCCATCAGTCCGACTAGCGGAAACAATGAGCAGTTCTTC.

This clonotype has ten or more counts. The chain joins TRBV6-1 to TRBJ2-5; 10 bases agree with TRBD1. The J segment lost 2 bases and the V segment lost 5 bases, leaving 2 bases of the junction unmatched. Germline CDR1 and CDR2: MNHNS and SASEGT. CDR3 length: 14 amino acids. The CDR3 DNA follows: TGTGCCAGCAGTTTGGACAGGGGGCAAGAGACCCAGTACTTC. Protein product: CASSLDRGQETQYF.

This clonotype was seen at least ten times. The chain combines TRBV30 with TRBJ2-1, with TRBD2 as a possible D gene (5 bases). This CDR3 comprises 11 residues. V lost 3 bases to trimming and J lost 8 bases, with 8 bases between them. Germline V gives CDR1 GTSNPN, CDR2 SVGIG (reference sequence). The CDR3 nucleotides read TGTGCCTGGAGCAGGCGGGATGAGCAGTTCTTC. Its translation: CAWSRRDEQFF.

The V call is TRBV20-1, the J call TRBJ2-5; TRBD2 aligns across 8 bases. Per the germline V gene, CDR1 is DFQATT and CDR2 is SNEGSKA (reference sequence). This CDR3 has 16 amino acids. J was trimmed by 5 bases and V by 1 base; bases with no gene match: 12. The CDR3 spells CSARAAIREGRETQYF. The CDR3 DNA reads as TGCAGTGCTAGAGCCGCTATTCGGGAGGGCCGGGAGACCCAGTACTTC.

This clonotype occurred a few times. The CDR3 DNA follows: TGTGCCAGTAAGAAGCGGGAGGGCCAAGAGACCCAGTACTTC. Protein: CASKKREGQETQYF. The chain links TRBV12-3 or TRBV12-4 to TRBJ2-5; 10 nucleotides match TRBD2. CDR3 length: 14 amino acids. J was trimmed by 1 base and V by 9 bases; bases with no gene match: 5.

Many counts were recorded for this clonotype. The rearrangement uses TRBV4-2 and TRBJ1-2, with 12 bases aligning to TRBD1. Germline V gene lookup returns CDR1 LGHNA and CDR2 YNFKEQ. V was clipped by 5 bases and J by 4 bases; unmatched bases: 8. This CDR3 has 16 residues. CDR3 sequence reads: CASSAGTGGAGYGYTF. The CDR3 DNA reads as TGTGCCAGCAGCGCCGGGACAGGGGGCGCCGGCTATGGCTACACCTTC.

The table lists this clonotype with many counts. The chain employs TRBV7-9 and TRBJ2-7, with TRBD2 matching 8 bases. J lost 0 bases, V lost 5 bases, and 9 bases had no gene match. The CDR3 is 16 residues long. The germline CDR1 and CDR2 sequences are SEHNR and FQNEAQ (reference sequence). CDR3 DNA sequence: TGTGCCAGCAGCACGGCGGGCGGGAGGCACTCCTACGAGCAGTACTTC. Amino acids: CASSTAGGRHSYEQYF.

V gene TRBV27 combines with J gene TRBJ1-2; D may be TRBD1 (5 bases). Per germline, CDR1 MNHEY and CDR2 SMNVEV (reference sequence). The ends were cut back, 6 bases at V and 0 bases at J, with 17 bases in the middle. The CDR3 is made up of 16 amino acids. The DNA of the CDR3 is TGTGCCAGCAGGACAGCAAGACTAACAGCTAACTATGGCTACACCTTC. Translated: CASRTARLTANYGYTF.